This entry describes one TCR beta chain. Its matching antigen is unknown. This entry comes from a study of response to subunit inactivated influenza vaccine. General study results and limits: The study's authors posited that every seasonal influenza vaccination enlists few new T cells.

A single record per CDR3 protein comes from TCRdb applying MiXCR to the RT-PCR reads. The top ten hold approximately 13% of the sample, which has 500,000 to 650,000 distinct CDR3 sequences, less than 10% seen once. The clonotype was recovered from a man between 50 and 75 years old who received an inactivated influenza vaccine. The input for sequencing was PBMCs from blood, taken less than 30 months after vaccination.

CDR3 in amino acids: CSGGTPGEKLFF. The CDR3 bases are TGCAGCGGAGGAACCCCGGGTGAAAAACTGTTTTTT. The rearrangement uses TRBV29-1 and TRBJ1-4; no firm D call. Looked up from germline, CDR1 is SQVTM and CDR2 is ANQGSEA. The CDR3 sequence is 12 residues long. Trimming pared 7 bases from V and 7 bases from J, leaving 13 bases between.